The source of this TCR beta chain is a study of vaccination effects on CD4 cells after COVID-19. Study results and caveats: By a late point after vaccination, infection- and vaccine-induced clones had shrunk markedly through clonal contraction.

Sequencing followed a ViraFEST assay step that expanded antigen-specific CD4+ T cells with viral peptide pools. The culture ran for 10 to 11 days, and then CD4+ T cells were isolated. Confirmation by PCR established that the person had SARS-CoV-2 infection between March and December 2020. Clones were read by immunoSEQ multiplex PCR, and TCRdb kept only the in-frame ones, dropping some. The repertoire holds tens of thousands of clones, with approximately 72% as singletons. V lost 5 bases, J lost 5 bases, and 9 bases lay in between. Germline V gives CDR1 SGHVS, CDR2 FQNEAQ. The CDR3 totals 12 residues. This clone has only one observation. Its antigen is not known.

This chain joins TRBV7-8 and TRBJ1-2; D call uncertain. The source was CD4+ T cells from PBMCs cultured with a peptide pool, collected before COVID-19 vaccination. This TCR derives from a human donor who had a prior SARS-CoV-2 infection. The CDR3 region has the DNA TGTGCCAGCAGCGCCGTAATATATGGCTACACCTTC. The encoded protein is CASSAVIYGYTF.